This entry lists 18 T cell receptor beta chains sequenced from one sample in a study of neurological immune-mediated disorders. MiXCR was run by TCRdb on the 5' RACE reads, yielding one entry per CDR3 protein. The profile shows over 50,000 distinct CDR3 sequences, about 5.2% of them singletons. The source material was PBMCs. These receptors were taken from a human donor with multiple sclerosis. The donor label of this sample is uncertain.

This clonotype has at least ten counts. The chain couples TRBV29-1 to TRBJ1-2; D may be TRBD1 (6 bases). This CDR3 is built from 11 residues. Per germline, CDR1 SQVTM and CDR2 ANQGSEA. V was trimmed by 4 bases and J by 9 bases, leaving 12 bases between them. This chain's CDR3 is CSVVTGSSYTF. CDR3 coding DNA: TGCAGCGTTGTCACAGGGAGTAGCTACACCTTC.

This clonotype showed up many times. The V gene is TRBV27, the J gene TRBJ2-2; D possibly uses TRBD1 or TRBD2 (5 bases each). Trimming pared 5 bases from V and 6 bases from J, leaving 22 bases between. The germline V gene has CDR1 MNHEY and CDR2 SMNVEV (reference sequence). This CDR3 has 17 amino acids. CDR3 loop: CASSSEPGTYLAGELFF. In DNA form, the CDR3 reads TGTGCCAGCAGTAGTGAGCCAGGGACGTACCTGGCCGGGGAGCTGTTTTTT.

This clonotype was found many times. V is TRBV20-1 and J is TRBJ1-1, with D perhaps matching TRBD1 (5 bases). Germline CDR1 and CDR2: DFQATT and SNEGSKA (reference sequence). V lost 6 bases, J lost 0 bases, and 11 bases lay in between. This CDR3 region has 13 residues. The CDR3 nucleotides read TGCAGTGCAAGTCAGGGACTGAACACTGAAGCTTTCTTT. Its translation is CSASQGLNTEAFF.

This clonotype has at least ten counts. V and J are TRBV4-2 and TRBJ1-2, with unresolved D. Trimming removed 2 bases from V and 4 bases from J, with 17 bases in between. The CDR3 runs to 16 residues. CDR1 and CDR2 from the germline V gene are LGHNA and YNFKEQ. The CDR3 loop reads CASSQYSGRDTYGYTF. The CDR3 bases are TGTGCCAGCAGCCAATATAGCGGCAGAGATACCTATGGCTACACCTTC.

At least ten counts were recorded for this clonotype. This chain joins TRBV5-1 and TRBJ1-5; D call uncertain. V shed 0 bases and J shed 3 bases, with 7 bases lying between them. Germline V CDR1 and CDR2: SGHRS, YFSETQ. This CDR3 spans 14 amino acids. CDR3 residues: CASSLDFPNQPQHF. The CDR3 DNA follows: TGCGCCAGCAGCTTGGACTTTCCCAATCAGCCCCAGCATTTT.

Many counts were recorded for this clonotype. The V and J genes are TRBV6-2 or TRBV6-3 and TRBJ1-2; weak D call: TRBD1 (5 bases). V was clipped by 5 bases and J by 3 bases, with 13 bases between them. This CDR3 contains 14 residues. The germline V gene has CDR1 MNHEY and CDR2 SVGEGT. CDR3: CASSEFGTDYGYTF. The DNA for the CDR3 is TGTGCCAGCAGTGAATTTGGGACCGACTATGGCTACACCTTC.

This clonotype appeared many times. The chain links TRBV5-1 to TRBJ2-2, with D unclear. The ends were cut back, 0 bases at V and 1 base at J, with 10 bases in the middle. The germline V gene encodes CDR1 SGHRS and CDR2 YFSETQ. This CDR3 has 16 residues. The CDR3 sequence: CASSLAPPLNTGELFF. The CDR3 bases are TGCGCCAGCAGCTTGGCCCCTCCTTTGAACACCGGGGAGCTGTTTTTT.

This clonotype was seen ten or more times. The CDR3 nucleotides read TGTGCCAGCAGCTTGGGGGGGGACACTGAAGCTTTCTTT. Translating gives CASSLGGDTEAFF. The chain joins TRBV5-5 to TRBJ1-1, with TRBD1 as a possible D gene (5 bases). CDR1 SGHKS and CDR2 YYEKEE come from the germline V gene (reference sequence). The CDR3 is made up of 13 amino acids. Trimming took off 0 bases at V and 3 bases at J, with 6 bases between the two ends. Full variable domain (rest looked up from reference TRBV5-5 and TRBJ1-1): DAGVTQSPTHLIKTRGQQVTLRCSPISGHKSVSWYQQVLGQGPQFIFQYYEKEERGRGNFPDRFSARQFPNYSSELNVNALLLGDSALYLCASSLGGDTEAFFGQGTRLTVV.

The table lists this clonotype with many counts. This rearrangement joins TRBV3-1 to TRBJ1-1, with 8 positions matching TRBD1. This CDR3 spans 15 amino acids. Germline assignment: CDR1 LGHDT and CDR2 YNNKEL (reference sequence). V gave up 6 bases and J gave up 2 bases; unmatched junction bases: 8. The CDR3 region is CASRRGQGLNTEAFF. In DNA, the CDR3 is TGTGCCAGCAGACGAGGACAGGGTTTAAACACTGAAGCTTTCTTT.

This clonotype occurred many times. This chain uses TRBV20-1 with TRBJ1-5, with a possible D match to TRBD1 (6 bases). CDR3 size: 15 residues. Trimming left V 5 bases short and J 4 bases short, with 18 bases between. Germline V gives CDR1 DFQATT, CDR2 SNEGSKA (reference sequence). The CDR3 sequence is CSASPDSRANQPQHF. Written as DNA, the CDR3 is TGCAGTGCTTCTCCGGACAGTAGAGCTAATCAGCCCCAGCATTTT.

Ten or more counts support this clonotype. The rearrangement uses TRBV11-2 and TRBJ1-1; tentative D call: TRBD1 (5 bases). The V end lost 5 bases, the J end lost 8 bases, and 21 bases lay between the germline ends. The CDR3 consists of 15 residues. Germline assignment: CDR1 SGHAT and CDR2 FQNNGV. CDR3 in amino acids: CASSTPRGRGIEAFF. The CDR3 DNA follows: TGTGCCAGCAGCACCCCGAGGGGTAGAGGTATCGAAGCTTTCTTT.

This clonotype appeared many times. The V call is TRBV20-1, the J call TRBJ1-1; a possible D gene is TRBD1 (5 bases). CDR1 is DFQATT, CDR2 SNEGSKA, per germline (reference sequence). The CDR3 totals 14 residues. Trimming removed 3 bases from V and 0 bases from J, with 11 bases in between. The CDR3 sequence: CSARTESLNTEAFF. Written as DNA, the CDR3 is TGCAGTGCTAGGACAGAAAGTTTGAACACTGAAGCTTTCTTT.

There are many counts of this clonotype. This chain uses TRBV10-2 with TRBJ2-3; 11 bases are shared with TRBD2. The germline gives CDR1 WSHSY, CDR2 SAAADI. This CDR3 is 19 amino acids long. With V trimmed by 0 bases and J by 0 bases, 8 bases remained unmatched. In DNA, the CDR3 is TGCGCCAGCAGTGAGTCTCGGCTAGCGGGGGGCCCTAGCACAGATACGCAGTATTTT. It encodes CASSESRLAGGPSTDTQYF.

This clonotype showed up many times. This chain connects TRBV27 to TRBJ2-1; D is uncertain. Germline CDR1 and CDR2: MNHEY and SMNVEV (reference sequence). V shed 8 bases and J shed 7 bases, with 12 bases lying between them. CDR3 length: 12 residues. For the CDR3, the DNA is TGTGCCAGCGGGAAGGGTCAAAATGAGCAGTTCTTC. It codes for CASGKGQNEQFF.

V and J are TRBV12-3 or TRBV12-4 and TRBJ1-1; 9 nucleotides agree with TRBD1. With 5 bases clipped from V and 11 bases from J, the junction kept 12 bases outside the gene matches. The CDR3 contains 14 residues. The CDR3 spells CASSQGQGTSGAFF. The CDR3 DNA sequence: TGTGCCAGCAGTCAGGGACAGGGAACATCAGGGGCTTTCTTT.

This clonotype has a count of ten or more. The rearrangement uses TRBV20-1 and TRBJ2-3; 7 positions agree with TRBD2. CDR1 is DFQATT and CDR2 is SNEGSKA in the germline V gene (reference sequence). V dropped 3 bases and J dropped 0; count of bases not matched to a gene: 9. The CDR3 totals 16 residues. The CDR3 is CSASGRWAASTDTQYF. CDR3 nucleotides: TGCAGTGCTAGCGGGAGGTGGGCGGCGAGCACAGATACGCAGTATTTT.

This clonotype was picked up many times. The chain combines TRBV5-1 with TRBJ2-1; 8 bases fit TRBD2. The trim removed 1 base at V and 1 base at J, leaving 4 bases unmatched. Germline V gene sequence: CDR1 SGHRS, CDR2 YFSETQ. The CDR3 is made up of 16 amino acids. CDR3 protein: CASSLLAGGSYNEQFF. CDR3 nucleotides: TGCGCCAGCAGCTTGTTGGCGGGGGGATCCTACAATGAGCAGTTCTTC.

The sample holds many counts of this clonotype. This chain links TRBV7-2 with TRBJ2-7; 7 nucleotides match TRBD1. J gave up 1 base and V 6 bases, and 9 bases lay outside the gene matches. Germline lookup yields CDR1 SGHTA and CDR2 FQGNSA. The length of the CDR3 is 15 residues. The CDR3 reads CASSHDRATSYEQYF. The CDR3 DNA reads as TGTGCCAGCAGTCACGACAGGGCTACTTCCTACGAGCAGTACTTC.